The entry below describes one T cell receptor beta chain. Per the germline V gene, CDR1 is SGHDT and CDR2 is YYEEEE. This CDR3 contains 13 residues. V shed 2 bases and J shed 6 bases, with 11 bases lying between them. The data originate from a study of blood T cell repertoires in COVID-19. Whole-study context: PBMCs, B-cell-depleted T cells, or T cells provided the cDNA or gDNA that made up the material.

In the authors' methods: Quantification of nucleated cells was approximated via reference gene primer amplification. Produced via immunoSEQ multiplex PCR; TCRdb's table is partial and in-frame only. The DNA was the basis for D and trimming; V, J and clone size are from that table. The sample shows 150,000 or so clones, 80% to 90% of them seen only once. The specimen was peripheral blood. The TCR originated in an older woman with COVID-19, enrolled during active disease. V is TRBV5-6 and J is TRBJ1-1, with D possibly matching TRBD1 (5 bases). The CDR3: CASSFQGYAEAFF. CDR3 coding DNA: TGTGCCAGCAGCTTCCAGGGTTACGCTGAAGCTTTCTTT.